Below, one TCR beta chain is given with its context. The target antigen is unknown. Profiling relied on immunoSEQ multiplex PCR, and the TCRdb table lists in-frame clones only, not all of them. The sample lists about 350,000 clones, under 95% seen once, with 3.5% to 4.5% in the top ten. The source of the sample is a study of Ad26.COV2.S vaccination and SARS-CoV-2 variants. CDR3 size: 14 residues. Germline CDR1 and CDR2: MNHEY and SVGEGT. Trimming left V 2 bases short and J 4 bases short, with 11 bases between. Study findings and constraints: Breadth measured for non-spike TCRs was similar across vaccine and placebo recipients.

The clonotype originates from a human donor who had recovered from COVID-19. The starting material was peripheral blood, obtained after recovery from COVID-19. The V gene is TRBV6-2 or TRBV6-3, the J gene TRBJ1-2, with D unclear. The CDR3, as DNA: TGTGCCAGCAGTTACACAACAGCACTCTATGGCTACACCTTC. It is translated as CASSYTTALYGYTF.